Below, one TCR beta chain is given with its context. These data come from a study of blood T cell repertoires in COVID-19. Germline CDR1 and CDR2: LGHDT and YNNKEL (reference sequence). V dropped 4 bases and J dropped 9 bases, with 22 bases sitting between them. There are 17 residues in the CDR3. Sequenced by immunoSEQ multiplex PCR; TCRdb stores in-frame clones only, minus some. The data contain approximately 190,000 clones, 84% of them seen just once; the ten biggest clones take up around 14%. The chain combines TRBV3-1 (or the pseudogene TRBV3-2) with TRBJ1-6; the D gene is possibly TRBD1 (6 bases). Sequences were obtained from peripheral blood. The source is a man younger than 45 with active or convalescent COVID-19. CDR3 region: CASSPPRGGAKVSPLHF. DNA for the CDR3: TGTGCCAGCAGCCCCCCTCGTGGGGGGGCGAAGGTTTCACCCCTCCACTTT.